This TCR beta chain originates from a study of T cell clonality in common variable immunodeficiency. The study, taken as a whole, reports: Authors noted CVID clonality's cause needs subpopulation repertoire sequencing. Compared with controls, CVID subjects had fewer shared TCRbeta clones. Fewer deletions and N-nucleotide insertions were reportedly seen in common variable immunodeficiency TCR beta sequences.

Each donor provided about 4.5 to 8.5 ml of heparinized whole blood. The sample holds many counts of this clone. Its target is unknown. Read data end 3 residues before the CDR3 end; the end is taken from the germline J gene. Only in-frame clones appear in the TCRdb table, and some are missing; sequencing was by immunoSEQ multiplex PCR. The repertoire consists of over 55,000 clones, none detected only once. The CDR3 contains 15 residues. Germline values: CDR1 DFQATT, CDR2 SNEGSKA (reference sequence). The V gene lost 6 bases and the J gene lost 0 bases, with 17 bases spanning the gap. The TCR originated in a person aged 18 to 75 in good health. V usage is TRBV20-1 and J usage is TRBJ1-1; D is possibly TRBD1 (6 bases). Sequencing was done on a sample of peripheral blood mononuclear cells. CDR3 amino acids: CSAQSMDSMNTEAFF. The covered CDR3 bases are TGCAGTGCCCAAAGCATGGACAGCATGAACACTGAA.